This TCR beta chain was recovered during a study of identical twins. Study-wide results and limits: It was out-of-frame TCR alpha sharing in monozygotic twins that models underestimated. Shared out-of-frame alpha sequences (those common to twins) showed excess low generation probability.

Carrying unique molecular identifiers, the cDNA also gained a universal primer site through template switching. TCRdb redid the calling of the 5' RACE reads with MiXCR, one entry per CDR3 protein. The table has some 660,000 distinct CDR3 sequences, around 8.6% seen once. This clonotype was recorded a few times. Its antigen remains unidentified. V was pared by 4 bases and J by 4 bases, with 3 bases of the junction left unmatched. The CDR3 totals 16 residues. Germline assignment: CDR1 SGHRS and CDR2 YFSETQ. These same records also appear under a second study, on yellow fever vaccine responses in identical twins.

Input material: PBMCs. The chain recombines TRBV5-1 with TRBJ2-1; TRBD2 matches at 15 bases. The TCR was taken from a woman aged 18-35 years in good health. The CDR3 is CASSIGLAGGYNEQFF. The DNA of the CDR3 is TGCGCCAGCAGCATTGGACTAGCGGGAGGGTACAATGAGCAGTTCTTC.